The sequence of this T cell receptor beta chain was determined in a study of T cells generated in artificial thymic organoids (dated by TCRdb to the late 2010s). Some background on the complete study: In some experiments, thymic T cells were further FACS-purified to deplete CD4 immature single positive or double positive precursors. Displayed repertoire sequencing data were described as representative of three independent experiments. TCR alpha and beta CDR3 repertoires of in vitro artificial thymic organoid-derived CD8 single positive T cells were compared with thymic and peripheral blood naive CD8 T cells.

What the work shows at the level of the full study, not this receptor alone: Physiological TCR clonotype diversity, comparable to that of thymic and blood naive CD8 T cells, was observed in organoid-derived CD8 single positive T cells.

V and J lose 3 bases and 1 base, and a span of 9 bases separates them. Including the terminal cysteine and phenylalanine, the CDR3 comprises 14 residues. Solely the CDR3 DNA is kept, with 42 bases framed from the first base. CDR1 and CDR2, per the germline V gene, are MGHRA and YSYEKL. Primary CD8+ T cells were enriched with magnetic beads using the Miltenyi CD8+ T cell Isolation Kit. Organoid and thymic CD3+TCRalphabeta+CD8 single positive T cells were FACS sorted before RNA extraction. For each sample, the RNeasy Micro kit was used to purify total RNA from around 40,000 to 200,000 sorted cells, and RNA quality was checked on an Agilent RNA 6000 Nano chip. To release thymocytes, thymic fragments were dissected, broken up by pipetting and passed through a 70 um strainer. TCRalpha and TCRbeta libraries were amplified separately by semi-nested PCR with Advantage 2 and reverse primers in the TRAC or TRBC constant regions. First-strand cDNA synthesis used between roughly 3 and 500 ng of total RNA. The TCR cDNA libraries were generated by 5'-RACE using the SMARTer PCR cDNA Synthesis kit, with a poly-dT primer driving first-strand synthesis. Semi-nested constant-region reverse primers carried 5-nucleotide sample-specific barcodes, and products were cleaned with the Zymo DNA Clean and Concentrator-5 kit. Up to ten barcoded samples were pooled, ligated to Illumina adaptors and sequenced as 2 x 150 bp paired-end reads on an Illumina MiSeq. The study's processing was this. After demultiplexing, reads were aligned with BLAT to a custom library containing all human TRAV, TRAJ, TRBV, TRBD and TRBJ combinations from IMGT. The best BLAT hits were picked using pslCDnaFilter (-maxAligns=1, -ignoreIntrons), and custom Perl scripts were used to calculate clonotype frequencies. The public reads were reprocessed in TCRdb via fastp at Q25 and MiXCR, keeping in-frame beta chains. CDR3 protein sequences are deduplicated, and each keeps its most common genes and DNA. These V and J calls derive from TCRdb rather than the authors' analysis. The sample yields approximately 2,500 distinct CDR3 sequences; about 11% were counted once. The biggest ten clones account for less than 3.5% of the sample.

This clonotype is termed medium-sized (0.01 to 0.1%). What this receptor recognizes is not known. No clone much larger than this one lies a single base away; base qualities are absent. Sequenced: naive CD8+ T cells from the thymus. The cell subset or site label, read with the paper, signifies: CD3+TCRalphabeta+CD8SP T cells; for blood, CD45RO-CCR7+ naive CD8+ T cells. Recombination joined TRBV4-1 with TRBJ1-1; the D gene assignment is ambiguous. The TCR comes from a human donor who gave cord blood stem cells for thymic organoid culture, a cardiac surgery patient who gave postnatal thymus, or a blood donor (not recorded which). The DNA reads TGCGCCAGCAGCCACTTGGGTGGGAACACTGAAGCTTTCTTT. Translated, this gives CASSHLGGNTEAFF.